One sample yielded the 8 T cell receptor beta chains listed below, sequenced in a study of human T cells and chemical hapten exposure. Indicated time point: patch test 3, about 24 weeks after DPC sensitization. Treatment described: therapeutic diphenylcyclopropenone sensitization with weekly scalp DPC. A single record per CDR3 protein comes from TCRdb applying MiXCR to the RACE reads. The sample holds 180,000 or so distinct CDR3 sequences, around 25% seen once. The material sequenced was whole blood, taken in connection with sensitization to the hapten diphenylcyclopropenone (DPC). All receptors come from a woman in her forties with alopecia areata. Some clones in this sample may be carry-over from other donors' samples.

The rearrangement uses TRBV29-1 and TRBJ1-2, with no clear D. V gave up 4 bases and J gave up 3 bases, with 15 bases separating them. There are 14 residues in the CDR3. Germline V gene lookup returns CDR1 SQVTM and CDR2 ANQGSEA. CDR3 nucleotide sequence: TGCAGCGTTGCGGTTGGTGGAGGAGACTATGGCTACACCTTC. It encodes CSVAVGGGDYGYTF. Full variable domain (remainder filled in from reference TRBV29-1 and TRBJ1-2): SAVISQKPSRDICQRGTSLTIQCQVDSQVTMMFWYRQQPGQSLTLIATANQGSEATYESGFVIDKFPISRPNLTFSTLTVSNMSPEDSSIYLCSVAVGGGDYGYTFGSGTRLTVV.

The V gene is TRBV27, the J gene TRBJ2-5, with 9 nucleotides matching TRBD1. CDR1 MNHEY and CDR2 SMNVEV come from the germline V gene (reference sequence). The CDR3 has 15 residues. With 5 bases clipped from V and 5 bases from J, the junction kept 9 bases outside the gene matches. CDR3 nucleotide sequence: TGTGCCAGCAGTCCGAGGGACAGGGTAGGGGAGACCCAGTACTTC. As protein: CASSPRDRVGETQYF.

The chain recombines TRBV6-2 or TRBV6-3 with TRBJ2-5; D remains ambiguous. The germline V gene has CDR1 MNHEY and CDR2 SVGEGT. The CDR3 covers 12 residues. Trimming shortened V by 9 bases and J by 4 bases, and 12 bases separated the two germline ends. For the CDR3, the DNA is TGTGCCAGTGGAGTGACCGGAGAGACCCAGTACTTC. Amino acid sequence: CASGVTGETQYF.

This clonotype has a count of ten or more. This chain uses TRBV28 with TRBJ2-3; D unresolved. Germline loops: CDR1 MDHEN, CDR2 SYDVKM. The germline V and J ends were trimmed by 6 bases and 1 base, with 14 bases remaining between them. This CDR3 has 15 residues. CDR3 region: CASSSVSWGTDTQYF. For the CDR3, the DNA is TGTGCCAGCAGCTCGGTGTCTTGGGGCACAGATACGCAGTATTTT.

Only a few counts were recorded for this clonotype. The rearrangement joins TRBV5-1 to TRBJ1-5; the match to TRBD1 covers 10 bases. J was trimmed by 6 bases and V by 0 bases; bases with no gene match: 6. This CDR3 spans 16 amino acids. CDR1 and CDR2 from the germline V gene are SGHRS and YFSETQ. CDR3 in DNA: TGCGCCAGCAGCTTGGACCCCGGGACAGGGGTTCAGCCCCAGCATTTT. It is translated as CASSLDPGTGVQPQHF. Supplemented by reference TRBV5-1 and TRBJ1-5, the full variable domain reads KAGVTQTPRYLIKTRGQQVTLSCSPISGHRSVSWYQQTPGQGLQFLFEYFSETQRNKGNFPGRFSGRQFSNSRSEMNVSTLELGDSALYLCASSLDPGTGVQPQHFGDGTRLSIL.

The genes are TRBV15 and TRBJ2-5; D might be TRBD1 (5 bases). V lost 2 bases and J 5 bases, leaving 21 bases between the germline ends. This CDR3 has 17 residues. Germline CDR1 and CDR2: LNHNV and YYDKDF (reference sequence). In DNA form, the CDR3 reads TGTGCCACCAGCAGACGATTGACAGCAACCAACTCCGAGACCCAGTACTTC. It is translated as CATSRRLTATNSETQYF.

The chain employs TRBV29-1 and TRBJ2-1; D possibly matches TRBD1 or TRBD2 (5 bases each). Germline V gene sequence: CDR1 SQVTM, CDR2 ANQGSEA. V was pared by 1 base and J by 7 bases, with 17 bases between. The CDR3 sequence is 15 residues long. The CDR3 reads CSVEAGTVPGNEQFF. As DNA, the CDR3 is TGCAGCGTTGAAGCCGGGACGGTCCCTGGGAATGAGCAGTTCTTC.

The gene calls are TRBV9 and TRBJ1-2; tentative D call: TRBD1 (5 bases). Germline-derived CDR1 and CDR2 are SGDLS and YYNGEE. CDR3 length: 16 residues. The ends were cut back, 4 bases at V and 4 bases at J, with 20 bases in the middle. CDR3 in amino acids: CASSSSPTTVIYGYTF. For the CDR3, the DNA is TGTGCCAGCAGCTCCAGCCCCACGACAGTAATCTATGGCTACACCTTC.